This T cell receptor (beta chain) was identified in a study of T cells after yellow fever vaccination. TCRdb independently ran MiXCR on the 5' RACE reads; one entry per CDR3 protein. The repertoire includes 350,000 to 450,000 distinct CDR3 sequences, about 17% of them detected once, and around 17% sits in the top ten. The CDR3 loop spans 14 amino acids. Germline V gene sequence: CDR1 MNHEY, CDR2 SMNVEV (reference sequence). Trimming removed 5 bases at V and 4 bases at J, with 13 bases between. The gene calls are TRBV27 and TRBJ2-3, with D maybe TRBD2 (6 bases). The clonotype comes from a man aged 18 to 30 who received the YFV17D yellow fever vaccine. Material: PBMCs, obtained before the yellow fever booster vaccination. The CDR3 protein is CASSQTRWADTQYF. The DNA for the CDR3 is TGTGCCAGCAGTCAGACTAGGTGGGCAGATACGCAGTATTTT.